This paragraph covers one T cell receptor beta chain sequence. The entry originates in a study of CD8 T cells in Susac syndrome. V lost 4 bases and J lost 5; bases outside the gene matches: 5. The CDR3 has 14 amino acids. Germline-derived CDR1 and CDR2 are MGHDK and SYGVNS. The authors reverse transcribed roughly 0.5 to 1 ug RNA with random hexamers. TCRdb ran MiXCR on the immunoSEQ multiplex PCR reads and lists one entry per CDR3 protein. Of roughly 190,000 distinct CDR3 sequences detected, roughly 91% appear once; the ten largest clones hold about 0.1%. This chain joins TRBV25-1 and TRBJ2-7; 10 nucleotides match TRBD1. Sequencing used CD4+ T cells from PBMCs. The receptor was derived from a human donor with Susac syndrome. CDR3 bases: TGTGCCAGCAGTGGGGGACAGGGGATGCACGAGCAGTACTTC. Residues: CASSGGQGMHEQYF.